This T cell receptor beta chain was captured in a study of control samples from healthy donors and cancer patients. Generated by immunoSEQ multiplex PCR, the TCRdb table keeps only in-frame clones and is missing some. Of about 60,000 clones listed, roughly 95% are singletons. CDR1 MNHEY and CDR2 SVGEGT come from the germline V gene. The CDR3 sequence is 13 residues long. V lost 4 bases and J lost 7; bases outside the gene matches: 4. The sequence was collected from a woman younger than 35 in good health. The chain couples TRBV6-2 or TRBV6-3 to TRBJ2-1; TRBD1 agrees at 7 bases. Input material: blood. The CDR3 here is CASSWGRGNEQFF. CDR3 in DNA: TGTGCCAGCAGTTGGGGCAGGGGGAATGAGCAGTTCTTC.